Below, 3 T cell receptor beta chains from the same sample are listed, as sequenced in a study of T cells in Graves' hyperthyroidism and ophthalmopathy. RNA transcripts served as the template for amplifying TCR beta CDR3 regions. HTBI primers were employed in a first-round RT-PCR of the TCR CDR3. TCRdb used MiXCR to reprocess the multiplex PCR reads, holding one entry per CDR3 protein. The profile shows roughly 280,000 distinct CDR3 sequences, about 17% of them singletons. Material: blood. The receptor source for this set is a woman aged 60 to 75 with Graves' ophthalmopathy.

The rearrangement joins TRBV19 to TRBJ2-5; TRBD1 matches at 7 bases. In germline, CDR1 is LNHDA, CDR2 SQIVND (reference sequence). V trimming: 5 bases; J trimming: 1 base; junction bases outside the gene matches: 4. The CDR3 is made up of 14 amino acids. The CDR3 bases are TGTGCCAGTAGTCTACAGGGGAGCCAAGAGACCCAGTACTTC. As protein: CASSLQGSQETQYF.

Many counts were recorded for this clonotype. The chain uses TRBV2 and TRBJ1-2; D might be TRBD1 (6 bases). Germline lookup yields CDR1 SNHLY and CDR2 FYNNEI. Trimming removed 11 bases from V and 4 bases from J, with 23 bases in between. The CDR3 runs to 15 residues. CDR3 amino acids: CAGSRDLGGGYGYTF. The CDR3 DNA reads TGTGCCGGATCTCGGGACCTCGGAGGGGGCTATGGCTACACCTTC.

This clonotype was counted a few times. The chain recombines TRBV20-1 with TRBJ2-6; the D is unclear. This CDR3 is built from 11 residues. Germline loops: CDR1 DFQATT, CDR2 SNEGSKA (reference sequence). CDR3 sequence (DNA): TGCAGCGCGTCTGGGGCCAACGTCCTGACTTTC. Residues: CSASGANVLTF.